The 8 T cell receptor beta chains presented below share a single source sample, sequenced in a study of shared clonotypes between healthy human individuals. TCRdb's copy holds only in-frame clones and misses some; the assay was immunoSEQ multiplex PCR. The sample shows over a million clones, roughly 97% of them seen only once. Sequencing was performed on naive CD4+ T cells sorted from blood. Subset in this sample: CD45RA+ positively selected. The receptors were sampled from a man aged 25 to 45 in good health.

J is TRBJ2-3 and V is TRBV9; 14 nucleotides align to TRBD2. The V segment lost 0 bases and the J segment 5 bases; nucleotides outside the gene matches: 14. The CDR3 runs 20 residues. The germline CDR1 and CDR2 sequences are SGDLS and YYNGEE. DNA of the CDR3: TGTGCCAGCAGCGTAGCCCCAACCGGGACTAGCGGGAGATCGAGAGATACGCAGTATTTT. As protein: CASSVAPTGTSGRSRDTQYF. Full variable domain (rest looked up from reference TRBV9 and TRBJ2-3): DSGVTQTPKHLITATGQRVTLRCSPRSGDLSVYWYQQSLDQGLQFLIQYYNGEERAKGNILERFSAQQFPDLHSELNLSSLELGDSALYFCASSVAPTGTSGRSRDTQYFGPGTRLTVL.

The V and J genes are TRBV5-1 and TRBJ2-7; 10 positions agree with TRBD2. The CDR3 sequence is 16 residues long. Germline assignment: CDR1 SGHRS and CDR2 YFSETQ. The V and J ends lost 4 bases and 4 bases, in that order; junction bases with no gene match: 11. The CDR3 protein is CASSLTSGAGGYEQYF. CDR3 coding DNA: TGCGCCAGCAGCCTCACTAGCGGGGCCGGCGGATACGAGCAGTACTTC.

V gene TRBV10-3 combines with J gene TRBJ2-5; perhaps TRBD2 as D (6 bases). Germline V gene lookup returns CDR1 ENHRY and CDR2 SYGVKD. The CDR3 runs 11 residues. Deletions cut 10 bases from V and 9 bases from J, with 15 bases between. The CDR3 region is CATGEVGPQYF. In DNA form, the CDR3 reads TGTGCCACCGGGGAGGTAGGACCCCAGTACTTC.

J is TRBJ2-7 and V is TRBV7-7; D remains ambiguous. CDR1 is SSHAT and CDR2 is FNYEAQ in the germline V gene (reference sequence). Deletions cut 3 bases from V and 1 base from J, with 7 bases between. The CDR3 covers 13 residues. The DNA of the CDR3 is TGTGCCAGCAGCTTGGCAGTATCCTACGAGCAGTACTTC. Translating gives CASSLAVSYEQYF.

The chain has TRBV23-1 and TRBJ2-5, with D perhaps given as TRBD1 or TRBD2 (5 bases each). TRBV23-1 is noted as an ORF with a role that remains uncertain. The CDR3 consists of 14 residues. The ends were cut back, 6 bases at V and 3 bases at J, with 14 bases in the middle. This CDR3 is CASRIRDGKETQYF. The CDR3 DNA is TGCGCCAGCAGAATCCGGGACGGTAAAGAGACCCAGTACTTC.

The chain links TRBV9 to TRBJ2-1; D possibly corresponds to TRBD1 (6 bases). The CDR3 is made up of 15 amino acids. Trimming cost V 4 bases and J 4 bases, with 15 bases left between them. The germline V gene encodes CDR1 SGDLS and CDR2 YYNGEE. In nucleotides, the CDR3 is TGTGCCAGCAGCACCCGGACAGACTTATACAATGAGCAGTTCTTC. Its translation: CASSTRTDLYNEQFF.

Comments on this clone: Relative to the germline gene, one junction end is altered; a read error may explain this. The V gene is TRBV7-9, the J gene TRBJ2-3; unclear D gene. The germline CDR1 and CDR2 sequences are SEHNR and FQNEAQ (reference sequence). This CDR3 is built from 9 residues. This chain's CDR3 is CASSPGPTF. CDR3 nucleotide sequence: TGTGCCAGCAGCCCCGGACCCACTTTT.

This clone occurred a few times. The chain employs TRBV10-1 and TRBJ2-2, with 11 bases fitting TRBD1. The CDR3 length is 17 residues. Germline V gene lookup returns CDR1 WNHNN and CDR2 SYGVQD (reference sequence). Unmatched junction bases numbered 7, after V lost 6 bases and J lost 1 base. CDR3 sequence (DNA): TGCGCCAGCAGACCCGGACAGGGGGCAGGGAACACCGGGGAGCTGTTTTTT. It codes for CASRPGQGAGNTGELFF.